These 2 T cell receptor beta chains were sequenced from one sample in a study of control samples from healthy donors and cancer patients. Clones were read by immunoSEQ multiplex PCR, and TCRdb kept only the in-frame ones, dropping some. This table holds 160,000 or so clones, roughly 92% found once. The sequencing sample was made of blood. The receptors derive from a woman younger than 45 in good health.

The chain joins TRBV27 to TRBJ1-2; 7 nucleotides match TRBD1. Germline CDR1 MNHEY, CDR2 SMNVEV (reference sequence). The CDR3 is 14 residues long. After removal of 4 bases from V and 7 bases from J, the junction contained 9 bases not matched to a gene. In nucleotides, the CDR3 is TGTGCCAGCAGTTCTCTGACAGGGTTCAGTGGCTACACCTTC. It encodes CASSSLTGFSGYTF.

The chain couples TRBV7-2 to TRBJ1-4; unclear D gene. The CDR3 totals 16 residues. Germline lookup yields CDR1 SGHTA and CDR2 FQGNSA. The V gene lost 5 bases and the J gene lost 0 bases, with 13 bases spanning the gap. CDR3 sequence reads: CASSPIGDPTNEKLFF. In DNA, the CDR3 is TGTGCCAGCAGCCCGATAGGAGACCCAACTAATGAAAAACTGTTTTTT.